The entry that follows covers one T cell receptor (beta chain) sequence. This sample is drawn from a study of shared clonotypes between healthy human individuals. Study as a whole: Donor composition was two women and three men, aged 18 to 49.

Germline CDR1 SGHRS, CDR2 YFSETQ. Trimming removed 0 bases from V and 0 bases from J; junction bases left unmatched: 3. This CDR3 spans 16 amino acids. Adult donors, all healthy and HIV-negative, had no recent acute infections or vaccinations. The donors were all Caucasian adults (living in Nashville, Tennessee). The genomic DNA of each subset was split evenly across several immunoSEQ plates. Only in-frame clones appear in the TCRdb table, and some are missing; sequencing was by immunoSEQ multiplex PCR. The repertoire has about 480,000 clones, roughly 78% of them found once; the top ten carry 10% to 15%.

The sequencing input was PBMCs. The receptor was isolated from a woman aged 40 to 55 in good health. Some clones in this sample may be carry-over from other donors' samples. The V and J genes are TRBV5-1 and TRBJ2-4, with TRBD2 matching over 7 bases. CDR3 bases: TGCGCCAGCAGCTTGGAGACGGGAGGAGCCAAAAACATTCAGTACTTC. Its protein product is CASSLETGGAKNIQYF.